This T cell receptor beta chain was obtained from a study of CD8+ T cells in alopecia areata. Study-wide results and limits: Clarity of TCR sharing across patients fell short of that in mice, possibly HLA-related. The study also sequences resident alphabeta T cells of normal skin in scalp samples.

RNA was extracted and reverse transcribed into cDNA as the sequencing template. Data came from immunoSEQ multiplex PCR; TCRdb stores just in-frame clones and leaves some out. Among about 97,000 clones listed, 41% were seen once. This clone was observed a handful of times. The target antigen is unknown. This TCR came from a human donor with alopecia areata. Sequencing was done on a sample of CD4+ T cells sorted from blood.

Here the CDR3 DNA reads TGTGCCAGCAGCTTAAGGGACAGGGGTATGCACGAGCAGTACTTC. Its translation: CASSLRDRGMHEQYF. V and J are TRBV7-9 and TRBJ2-7; 10 nucleotides agree with TRBD1. Per the germline V gene, CDR1 is SEHNR and CDR2 is FQNEAQ (reference sequence). With V trimmed by 2 bases and J by 5 bases, 6 bases remained unmatched. The CDR3 covers 15 residues.